These 21 T cell receptor beta chains share one sample of origin, sequenced in a study of blood T cell repertoires in COVID-19. Sequenced by immunoSEQ multiplex PCR; TCRdb stores in-frame clones only, minus some. The data contain approximately 92,000 clones, around 80% of them singletons. Sample: peripheral blood. These receptors came from a man aged 50-59 years who had recovered from COVID-19.

This clone was detected once. The chain uses TRBV7-2 and TRBJ2-4, with D perhaps matching TRBD2 (6 bases). V was shortened by 2 bases and J by 8 bases, with 19 bases between the two germline ends. In germline, CDR1 is SGHTA, CDR2 FQGNSA. CDR3 length: 16 amino acids. DNA of the CDR3: TGTGCCAGCAGCTTATGGGGTCGGGGGACCGGGGACATTCAGTACTTC. Its protein product is CASSLWGRGTGDIQYF. Filled out from reference TRBV7-2 and TRBJ2-4, the complete variable domain reads GAGVSQSPSNKVTEKGKDVELRCDPISGHTALYWYRQSLGQGLEFLIYFQGNSAPDKSGLPSDRFSAERTGGSVSTLTIQRTQQEDSAVYLCASSLWGRGTGDIQYFGAGTRLSVL.

This CDR3 is CASSSQREWCTDTQYF. The CDR3 DNA sequence: TGTGCCAGCAGCTCCCAGCGGGAGTGGTGCACAGATACGCAGTATTTT. This chain connects TRBV7-7 to TRBJ2-3; 8 bases are a match to TRBD2. CDR1 is SSHAT, CDR2 FNYEAQ, per germline (reference sequence). The CDR3 spans 16 residues. J gave up 1 base and V 4 bases, and 7 bases lay outside the gene matches.

The chain couples TRBV7-2 to TRBJ2-7, with TRBD1 as a possible D gene (5 bases). The CDR3 has 14 amino acids. The germline V gene encodes CDR1 SGHTA and CDR2 FQGNSA. V was clipped by 5 bases and J by 0 bases, with 11 bases between them. The CDR3: CASSRGGFSYEQYF. CDR3 coding DNA: TGTGCCAGCAGCAGGGGCGGATTCTCCTACGAGCAGTACTTC.

In its sample, this clone was seen a few times. The rearrangement links TRBV10-3 to TRBJ1-2; D is ambiguous. The germline V gene has CDR1 ENHRY and CDR2 SYGVKD. Between the trimmed V and J ends, which lost 3 bases and 6 bases, there was a span of 14 bases. This CDR3 region has 14 residues. The CDR3 DNA reads as TGTGCCATCAGTGAACTTTGGAGTGAGAATGGCTACACCTTC. It specifies CAISELWSENGYTF.

The chain employs TRBV7-2 and TRBJ2-4; a weak D match, TRBD2 (6 bases). CDR3 length equals 13 residues. The V end was cut by 1 base, the J end by 9 bases, with 10 bases between. Looked up from germline, CDR1 is SGHTA and CDR2 is FQGNSA. CDR3 coding DNA: TGTGCCAGCAGCTTAGACGGGGGAGTCATTCAGTACTTC. As protein: CASSLDGGVIQYF.

This clone showed up just once. The chain recombines TRBV5-6 with TRBJ2-1, with D unclear. CDR1 and CDR2 (germline): SGHDT, YYEEEE. The V gene lost 5 bases and the J gene lost 7 bases, with 7 bases spanning the gap. The CDR3 totals 11 residues. The CDR3 sequence is CASRAANEQFF. For the CDR3, the DNA is TGTGCCAGCAGGGCGGCAAATGAGCAGTTCTTC.

Only one count was recorded for this clone. CDR3 sequence (DNA): TGTGCCAGCAGCTTAAAGGGGAAATTGAACACTGAAGCTTTCTTT. Its translation: CASSLKGKLNTEAFF. The chain joins TRBV7-4 to TRBJ1-1, with a possible D match to TRBD1 (5 bases). CDR1 and CDR2 (germline): SGHVT, SQSDAQ. The V and J ends lost 2 bases and 0 bases respectively, with 10 bases between them. The CDR3 has 15 amino acids.

The chain links TRBV6-6 to TRBJ1-6; D remains ambiguous. V lost 5 bases and J lost 9, with 14 bases in between. The germline V gene encodes CDR1 MNHNY and CDR2 SVGAGI (reference sequence). CDR3 size: 14 residues. The CDR3 DNA is TGTGCCAGCAGTCCCTTAGTCGGTGGTTCACCCCTCCACTTT. The encoded protein is CASSPLVGGSPLHF.

The J gene is TRBJ1-3, the V gene TRBV5-1; 7 bases agree with TRBD1. J gave up 3 bases and V 1 base, and 1 base lay outside the gene matches. This CDR3 contains 14 residues. CDR1 is SGHRS, CDR2 YFSETQ, per germline. DNA of the CDR3: TGCGCCAGCAGCTTGACAGGGGATGGAAACACCATATATTTT. It is translated as CASSLTGDGNTIYF.

The chain combines TRBV25-1 with TRBJ1-2; D remains ambiguous. The CDR3 consists of 13 residues. Germline V CDR1 and CDR2: MGHDK, SYGVNS. The germline V and J ends were trimmed by 8 bases and 0 bases, with 10 bases remaining between them. The CDR3 protein is CASYSATNYGYTF. CDR3 nucleotide sequence: TGTGCCAGCTATAGCGCCACTAACTATGGCTACACCTTC.

The table lists this clone with many counts. This rearrangement joins TRBV18 to TRBJ2-7, with TRBD2 matching over 7 bases. V trimming: 5 bases; J trimming: 9 bases; junction bases outside the gene matches: 4. Germline V gene sequence: CDR1 KGHSH, CDR2 LQKENI. The CDR3 runs 11 residues. The CDR3 nucleotides read TGTGCCAGCTCAGAAGGGGAGGGGCAGTACTTC. Translation: CASSEGEGQYF.

This chain links TRBV4-1 with TRBJ1-1; 7 bases are shared with TRBD1. V gave up 4 bases and J gave up 1 base; unmatched junction bases: 15. Per germline, CDR1 MGHRA and CDR2 YSYEKL. The CDR3 consists of 18 residues. CDR3 residues: CASSPRGQGELQNTEAFF. CDR3 DNA sequence: TGCGCCAGCAGCCCAAGGGGGCAGGGGGAGTTGCAGAACACTGAAGCTTTCTTT.

This rearrangement joins TRBV23-1 to TRBJ2-3; perhaps TRBD2 as D (5 bases). TRBV23-1 is assigned to the ORF class and has an uncertain function. This CDR3 has 18 amino acids. The V gene lost 2 bases and the J gene lost 4 bases, with 22 bases spanning the gap. CDR3 loop: CASSQRYRWEFSADTQYF. DNA for the CDR3: TGCGCCAGCAGTCAAAGGTATCGTTGGGAGTTTTCGGCAGATACGCAGTATTTT.

The chain is built from TRBV18 and TRBJ2-7, with 8 positions matching TRBD1. Losses at the gene ends were 4 bases for V and 5 bases for J; bases not matched to a gene: 10. There are 15 residues in the CDR3. CDR1 is KGHSH and CDR2 is LQKENI in the germline V gene. CDR3 nucleotides: TGTGCCAGCTCACAAAACCCGGGACAGGCGGACGAGCAGTACTTC. Translated: CASSQNPGQADEQYF.

A few counts support this clone. The chain employs TRBV3-1 (or the pseudogene TRBV3-2) and TRBJ2-3; D might be TRBD2 (5 bases). Looked up from germline, CDR1 is LGHDT and CDR2 is YNNKEL (reference sequence). CDR3 length: 15 amino acids. Between the trimmed V and J ends, which lost 2 bases and 2 bases, there was a span of 11 bases. CDR3 sequence reads: CASSQPASTTDTQYF. The CDR3 nucleotides are TGTGCCAGCAGCCAACCGGCTAGCACCACAGATACGCAGTATTTT.

This chain uses TRBV2 with TRBJ1-3, with 9 positions matching TRBD1. The CDR3 spans 14 residues. The V gene end was trimmed by 4 bases and the J gene end by 2 bases; junction bases not matched to a gene: 0. Germline CDR1 is SNHLY and CDR2 is FYNNEI. CDR3 sequence: CASSGDRAGNTIYF. The DNA of the CDR3 is TGTGCCAGCAGTGGGGACAGGGCTGGAAACACCATATATTTT.

This clone was found a few times. This sequence joins TRBV28 and TRBJ1-1; maybe TRBD1 (5 bases). Germline V gene data show CDR1 as MDHEN and CDR2 as SYDVKM. The V gene lost 6 bases and the J gene lost 0 bases, with 14 bases spanning the gap. The CDR3 extends over 15 amino acids. As DNA, the CDR3 is TGTGCCAGCAGGGACCTGACAGACCTGAACACTGAAGCTTTCTTT. Protein product: CASRDLTDLNTEAFF.

V gene TRBV5-6 combines with J gene TRBJ1-1, with D perhaps TRBD1 (5 bases). Looked up from germline, CDR1 is SGHDT and CDR2 is YYEEEE. The CDR3 is 15 residues long. V gave up 4 bases and J gave up 0 bases, with 13 bases separating them. The CDR3 coding sequence is TGTGCCAGCAGCGCGGTGGGGGGTATGAACACTGAAGCTTTCTTT. It yields the protein CASSAVGGMNTEAFF.

Note on this clone: One junction end disagrees with the germline gene, perhaps due to a read error. The chain employs TRBV7-3 and TRBJ2-1; D tentatively fits TRBD1 or TRBD2 (7 bases each). Germline V CDR1 and CDR2: SGHTA, FQGTGA. The CDR3 runs 15 residues. For the CDR3, the DNA is TGTGCCAGCAGTTTAACAGGGGAGGGCTACAATGAGCAGTTCTTC. Amino acid sequence: CASSLTGEGYNEQFF.

The chain joins TRBV7-2 to TRBJ1-2; 7 bases match TRBD1. CDR1 is SGHTA, CDR2 FQGNSA, per germline. V trimming: 4 bases; J trimming: 8 bases; junction bases outside the gene matches: 10. CDR3 length: 14 residues. The CDR3 DNA reads TGTGCCAGCAGCTCCTCTATCAGGGGGGAGGGCTACACCTTC. It encodes CASSSSIRGEGYTF.

J is TRBJ1-2 and V is TRBV6-1, with 11 positions matching TRBD1. CDR3 length equals 14 residues. CDR1 and CDR2 (germline): MNHNS, SASEGT. With V trimmed by 2 bases and J by 8 bases, 4 bases remained unmatched. The CDR3 region is CASSERDRGTGYTF. In nucleotides, the CDR3 is TGTGCCAGCAGTGAACGGGACAGGGGGACCGGCTACACCTTC.